This paragraph reports one T cell receptor (beta chain). The antigen remains unidentified. The data originate from a study of long-term antiretroviral therapy in people with HIV. The V end lost 3 bases, the J end lost 2 bases, and 14 bases lay between the germline ends. This CDR3 region has 15 residues. The germline V gene has CDR1 SGHTA and CDR2 FQGNSA. Two or more post-ART PBMC samples, plus at least one pre-ART sample, were available for each donor. About 0.95-10 million cryopreserved PBMC were held in samples before DNA extraction. It was version v3.0 of the immunoSEQ assay that was run at survey level. Sequencing used immunoSEQ multiplex PCR; TCRdb keeps in-frame clones, though not all of them. The top ten hold around 7% of the sample, which has around 19,000 clones, about 91% seen once. Study findings and constraints: Dating from about 2004 to 2017, the blood was possibly obtained under older ART regimens.

The TCR sequence derives from a woman in her forties or fifties with HIV. The J gene is TRBJ2-7, the V gene TRBV7-2; D perhaps matches TRBD1 (5 bases). The specimen comprised unsorted PBMCs, sampled 4.4 years after starting antiretroviral therapy. The CDR3 DNA follows: TGTGCCAGCAGCTTCGGACAAGGCCCTACCTACGAGCAGTACTTC. It specifies CASSFGQGPTYEQYF.